Following are 12 T cell receptor beta chains from one sample sequenced in a study of regulatory T cells in long-lasting Graves disease. CDR3 regions were amplified by Arm-PCR using iRepertoire HTBI primers to build TCR beta libraries. TCRdb re-derived calls from the multiplex PCR reads in MiXCR, one entry per CDR3 protein. This sample has around 400,000 distinct CDR3 sequences; around 15% occur once, and the top ten carry about 20%. The sample's time point: newly diagnosed GD, antithyroid drugs for less than 3 months. The TCR library was prepared using RNA isolated from PBMCs. The sequenced sample was peripheral blood mononuclear cells (PBMCs), obtained at new diagnosis, from a patient treated with antithyroid drugs. Every receptor here comes from a female donor with Graves disease.

This clonotype was counted ten times or more. The chain combines TRBV7-3 with TRBJ1-1; no firm D call. The CDR3 spans 16 residues. The germline V gene encodes CDR1 SGHTA and CDR2 FQGTGA. V was trimmed by 2 bases and J by 3 bases, leaving 16 bases between them. CDR3 nucleotides: TGTGCCAGCAGCTTAGGGCCGTCGATGCGGGACACTGAAGCTTTCTTT. Its translation: CASSLGPSMRDTEAFF.

This clonotype was observed many times. The V and J genes are TRBV18 and TRBJ1-2, with D possibly being TRBD1 (5 bases). The CDR3 loop spans 12 amino acids. Trimming shortened V by 3 bases and J by 14 bases, and 16 bases separated the two germline ends. Germline assignment: CDR1 KGHSH and CDR2 LQKENI. The CDR3 spells CASSPVHRFPTF. In DNA, the CDR3 is TGTGCCAGCTCACCGGTTCACAGGTTTCCTACCTTC.

Ten or more counts support this clonotype. V is TRBV19 and J is TRBJ1-1; D is ambiguous. CDR1 and CDR2 (germline): LNHDA, SQIVND (reference sequence). The CDR3 contains 13 residues. V was clipped by 7 bases and J by 0 bases, with 9 bases between them. The CDR3 region has the DNA TGTGCCAGTAACAACTTTTTGAACACTGAAGCTTTCTTT. Amino acid sequence: CASNNFLNTEAFF. Together with reference TRBV19 and TRBJ1-1, the CDR3 gives the full variable domain: DGGITQSPKYLFRKEGQNVTLSCEQNLNHDAMYWYRQDPGQGLRLIYYSQIVNDFQKGDIAEGYSVSREKKESFPLTVTSAQKNPTAFYLCASNNFLNTEAFFGQGTRLTVV.

The chain joins TRBV5-1 to TRBJ1-4, with TRBD1 identical over 7 bases. Trimming at V came to 6 bases and at J to 6 bases, leaving 8 bases not matched to a gene. Germline V lookup: CDR1 SGHRS, CDR2 YFSETQ. This CDR3 is built from 14 residues. The CDR3 DNA follows: TGCGCCAGCAACCCGGGACAGTCGCATGAAAAACTGTTTTTT. Encoded protein: CASNPGQSHEKLFF. Supplemented by reference TRBV5-1 and TRBJ1-4, the full variable domain reads KAGVTQTPRYLIKTRGQQVTLSCSPISGHRSVSWYQQTPGQGLQFLFEYFSETQRNKGNFPGRFSGRQFSNSRSEMNVSTLELGDSALYLCASNPGQSHEKLFFGSGTQLSVL.

This clonotype was observed at least ten times. The chain couples TRBV5-1 to TRBJ1-1; a weak D match, TRBD1 (6 bases). Germline CDR1 is SGHRS and CDR2 is YFSETQ. V lost 3 bases, J lost 5 bases, and 14 bases lay in between. This CDR3 comprises 14 residues. CDR3 DNA: TGCGCCAGCAGCTCGGCGGGACATGGGACTGAAGCTTTCTTT. Its translation: CASSSAGHGTEAFF.

Ten or more counts support this clonotype. The chain couples TRBV12-3 or TRBV12-4 to TRBJ2-3; TRBD2 aligns across 11 bases. V lost 6 bases, J lost 6 bases, and 8 bases stayed unmatched. The CDR3 consists of 15 residues. CDR3 in amino acids: CASRMETSGEDTQYF. The CDR3 DNA follows: TGTGCCAGCAGGATGGAGACTAGCGGGGAGGATACGCAGTATTTT.

This clonotype was observed a few times. V usage is TRBV25-1 and J usage is TRBJ1-1; TRBD1 is a possible D gene (5 bases). Germline CDR1 is MGHDK and CDR2 is SYGVNS. V was pared by 2 bases and J by 6 bases, with 13 bases between. The CDR3 sequence is 14 residues long. CDR3 DNA: TGTGCCAGCAGTGAAAGCGCAGGGAAGCCTGAAGCTTTCTTT. Translating gives CASSESAGKPEAFF.

This clonotype was observed a few times. V gene TRBV10-3 combines with J gene TRBJ1-1; D is perhaps TRBD1 (6 bases). The germline V gene encodes CDR1 ENHRY and CDR2 SYGVKD. The CDR3 is made up of 14 amino acids. With 0 bases removed from V and 5 bases from J, the gap between germline ends came to 10 bases. CDR3 protein: CAISESDSWTEAFF. CDR3 DNA sequence: TGTGCCATCAGTGAGTCGGACAGTTGGACTGAAGCTTTCTTT.

This CDR3 reads CASGQTGLGTYEQYF. The CDR3 region has the DNA TGTGCTAGTGGTCAGACAGGGTTAGGAACCTACGAGCAGTACTTC. The gene calls are TRBV12-5 and TRBJ2-7; 7 nucleotides line up with TRBD1. The CDR3 contains 15 residues. Germline V gene lookup returns CDR1 LGHNT and CDR2 FRNRAP. The junction had 9 bases not matched to a gene; V was cut back by 5 bases and J by 2 bases.

This clonotype was recorded at least ten times. J is TRBJ2-7 and V is TRBV11-2; D might be TRBD2 (6 bases). The CDR3 is 15 residues long. The V end lost 5 bases, the J end lost 6 bases, and 20 bases lay between the germline ends. Germline values: CDR1 SGHAT, CDR2 FQNNGV. The CDR3 DNA follows: TGTGCCAGCAGCCGCCCGGGGACTTCCGCCGGCGAGCAGTACTTC. Amino acids: CASSRPGTSAGEQYF.

V gene TRBV9 combines with J gene TRBJ1-2; D not resolved. Trimming left V 7 bases short and J 2 bases short, with 9 bases between. The CDR3 is 12 residues long. Germline CDR1 is SGDLS and CDR2 is YYNGEE. CDR3 nucleotide sequence: TGTGCCAGCCAAAGGATGAACTATGGCTACACCTTC. As protein: CASQRMNYGYTF. The entire variable domain, with the rest obtained from reference TRBV9 and TRBJ1-2, is as follows: DSGVTQTPKHLITATGQRVTLRCSPRSGDLSVYWYQQSLDQGLQFLIQYYNGEERAKGNILERFSAQQFPDLHSELNLSSLELGDSALYFCASQRMNYGYTFGSGTRLTVV.

Many counts were recorded for this clonotype. The V and J genes are TRBV6-9 and TRBJ1-3, with 9 positions matching TRBD1. Trimming at V came to 3 bases and at J to 0 bases, leaving 9 bases not matched to a gene. CDR3 size: 18 residues. CDR1 and CDR2 (germline): MNHGY, SVAAGI. CDR3 bases: TGTGCCAGCAGTTACTCCGGGACAGGGTATTCCTCTGGAAACACCATATATTTT. It yields the protein CASSYSGTGYSSGNTIYF.